This T cell receptor (beta chain) was captured by sequencing in a study of patients and donors after allogeneic stem cell transplantation. TCRdb used MiXCR to reprocess the RT-PCR reads, holding one entry per CDR3 protein. The sample lists some 150,000 distinct CDR3 sequences; about two fifths were seen once. The CDR3 runs to 15 residues. The ends were cut back, 0 bases at V and 8 bases at J, with 16 bases in the middle. Sequencing input: blood, either unsorted or a sorted T cell fraction (not recorded which). V is TRBV12-3 or TRBV12-4 and J is TRBJ1-1; D is unresolved. The sequence derives from a human donor who was either an allogeneic HSCT recipient or a stem cell or donor lymphocyte infusion donor (not recorded which). It is not recorded whose cells these are; they may come from a transplant donor. The CDR3 region is CASSLALLSQDEAFF. The DNA of the CDR3 is TGTGCCAGCAGTTTAGCCCTACTATCTCAAGACGAAGCTTTCTTT.